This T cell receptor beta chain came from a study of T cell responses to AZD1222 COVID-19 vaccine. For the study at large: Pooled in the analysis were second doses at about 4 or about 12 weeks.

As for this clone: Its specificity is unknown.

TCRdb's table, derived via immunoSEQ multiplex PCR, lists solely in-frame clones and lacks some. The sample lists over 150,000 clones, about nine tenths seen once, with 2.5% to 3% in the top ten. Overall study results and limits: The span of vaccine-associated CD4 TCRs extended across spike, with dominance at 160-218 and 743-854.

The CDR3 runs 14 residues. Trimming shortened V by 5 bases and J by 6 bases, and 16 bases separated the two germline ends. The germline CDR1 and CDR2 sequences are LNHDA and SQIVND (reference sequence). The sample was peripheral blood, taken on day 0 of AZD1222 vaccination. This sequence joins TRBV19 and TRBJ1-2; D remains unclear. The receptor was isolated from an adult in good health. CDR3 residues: CASSPRGSYDGYTF. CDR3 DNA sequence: TGTGCCAGTAGTCCCCGTGGTTCGTATGATGGCTACACCTTC.